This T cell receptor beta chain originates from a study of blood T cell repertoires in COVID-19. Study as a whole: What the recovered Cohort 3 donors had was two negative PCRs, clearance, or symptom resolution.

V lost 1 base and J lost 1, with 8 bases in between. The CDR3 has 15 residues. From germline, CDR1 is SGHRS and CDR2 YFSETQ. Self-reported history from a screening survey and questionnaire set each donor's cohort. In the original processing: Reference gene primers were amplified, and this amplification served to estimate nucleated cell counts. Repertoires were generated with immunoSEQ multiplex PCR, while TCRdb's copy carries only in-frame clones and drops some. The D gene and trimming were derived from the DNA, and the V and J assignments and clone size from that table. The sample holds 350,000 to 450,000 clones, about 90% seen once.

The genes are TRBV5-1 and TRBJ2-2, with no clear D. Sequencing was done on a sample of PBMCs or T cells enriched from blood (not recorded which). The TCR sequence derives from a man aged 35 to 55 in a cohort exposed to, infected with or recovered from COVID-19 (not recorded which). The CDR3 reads CASSLWAGNTGELFF. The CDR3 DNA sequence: TGCGCCAGCAGCTTGTGGGCCGGGAACACCGGGGAGCTGTTTTTT.